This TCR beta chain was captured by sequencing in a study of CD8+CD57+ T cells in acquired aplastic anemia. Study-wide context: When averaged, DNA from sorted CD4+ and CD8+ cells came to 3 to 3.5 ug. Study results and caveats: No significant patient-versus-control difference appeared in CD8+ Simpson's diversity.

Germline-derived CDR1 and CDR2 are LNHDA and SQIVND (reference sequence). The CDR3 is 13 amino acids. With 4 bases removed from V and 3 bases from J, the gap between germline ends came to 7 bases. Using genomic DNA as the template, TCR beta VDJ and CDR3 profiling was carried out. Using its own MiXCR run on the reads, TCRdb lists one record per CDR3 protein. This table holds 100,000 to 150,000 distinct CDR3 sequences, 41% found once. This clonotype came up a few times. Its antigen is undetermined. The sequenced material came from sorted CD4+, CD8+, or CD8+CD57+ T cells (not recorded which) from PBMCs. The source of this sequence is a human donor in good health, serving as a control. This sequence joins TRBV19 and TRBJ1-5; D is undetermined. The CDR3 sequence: CASSSEINQPQHF. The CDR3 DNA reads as TGTGCCAGTAGTAGCGAAATCAATCAGCCCCAGCATTTT.